The clone carrying this T cell receptor beta chain was seen only a few times. Its antigen is unidentified. Any gene name here is a mouse gene name. The read ends 1 residue before the CDR3 terminus; that terminus is restored from the germline J gene. This sample stems from a study of tissue T cells after allogeneic stem cell transplantation. General observations from the study: Few T cell clones were shared across patients, but motif clusters showed tissue-specific shared signatures. Blood and spleen captured only part of the tissue TCR repertoire.

Time point here: mouse harvest day 7 after allogeneic transplant. The graft held 10^6 splenic CD5+ T cells and 10^7 T-cell-depleted bone marrow cells. Mice had MHC-mismatched B6 into BALB/c GVHD, sampled day 7 or 14. TCRbeta CDR3 was sequenced at survey depth with template counts. The data were produced by immunoSEQ multiplex PCR, yet TCRdb's version contains in-frame clones alone and is incomplete. Of 6,500 to 8,000 clones listed, roughly half are singletons. Germline loops: CDR1 KGHPV, CDR2 FQNQEV (reference sequence). Trimming took 0 bases from V and 0 from J, leaving 6 bases between them. This CDR3 is built from 15 residues.

V and J are TRBV26 and TRBJ1-3; D gene ambiguous. This clonotype originated in a female BALB/c mouse given C57BL/6 T cells with graft-versus-host disease after an allogeneic hematopoietic cell transplant. Sequencing was done on a sample of gut tissue. CDR3 region: CASSLSRNSGNTLYF. The part of the CDR3 DNA that was read is TGTGCCAGCAGTCTGTCGCGGAATTCTGGAAATACGCTCTAT.